The 18 T cell receptor beta chains reported below all come from one sample, sequenced in a study of blood T cell repertoires in COVID-19. TCRdb keeps only in-frame clones here, not all; method: immunoSEQ multiplex PCR. The sample gives around 150,000 clones, 87% of which show up once; approximately 4% is in the top ten. The sample was peripheral blood. These receptors were collected from a woman aged 40 to 49 with acute or convalescent COVID-19.

This sequence joins TRBV4-3 and TRBJ2-6; 8 bases line up with TRBD1. The CDR3 has 19 amino acids. Germline V lookup: CDR1 LGHNA, CDR2 YSLEER. With 0 bases clipped from V and 2 bases from J, the junction kept 9 bases outside the gene matches. The CDR3 region is CASSQDLAGGTAGANVLTF. The CDR3 nucleotides read TGCGCCAGCAGCCAAGATCTTGCAGGGGGCACGGCTGGGGCCAACGTCCTGACTTTC.

The chain carries TRBV4-1 and TRBJ2-2, with D possibly being TRBD1 (5 bases). The CDR3 loop spans 14 amino acids. In germline, CDR1 is MGHRA, CDR2 YSYEKL. Trimming left V 2 bases short and J 6 bases short, with 10 bases between. The CDR3 region has the DNA TGCGCCAGCAGCCAAAGGGGTACGGCCGGGGAGCTGTTTTTT. Amino acids: CASSQRGTAGELFF.

The gene calls are TRBV10-2 and TRBJ2-1; a weak D match, TRBD2 (5 bases). Trimming took 8 bases from V and 7 from J, leaving 27 bases between them. Germline assignment: CDR1 WSHSY and CDR2 SAAADI. The length of the CDR3 is 17 residues. The chain's CDR3 is CASSWALRGIGKNEQFF. CDR3 sequence (DNA): TGCGCCAGCTCCTGGGCCCTTCGGGGTATAGGAAAGAATGAGCAGTTCTTC.

The CDR3 protein is CASSEGGGLYGYTF. CDR3 DNA: TGTGCCAGCAGTGAAGGAGGGGGCCTCTATGGCTACACCTTC. The chain couples TRBV2 to TRBJ1-2; 7 bases agree with TRBD1. V trimming: 1 base; J trimming: 4 bases; junction bases outside the gene matches: 3. Germline V lookup: CDR1 SNHLY, CDR2 FYNNEI. This CDR3 is built from 14 residues. Together with reference TRBV2 and TRBJ1-2, the CDR3 gives the full variable domain: EPEVTQTPSHQVTQMGQEVILRCVPISNHLYFYWYRQILGQKVEFLVSFYNNEISEKSEIFDDQFSVERPDGSNFTLKIRSTKLEDSAMYFCASSEGGGLYGYTFGSGTRLTVV.

The V gene is TRBV5-1, the J gene TRBJ2-1; 11 nucleotides match TRBD2. The CDR3 is made up of 14 amino acids. Trimming removed 4 bases from V and 6 bases from J; junction bases left unmatched: 3. From germline, CDR1 is SGHRS and CDR2 YFSETQ. The chain's CDR3 is CASSLGLAGNEQFF. In DNA, the CDR3 is TGCGCCAGCAGCCTCGGACTAGCGGGCAATGAGCAGTTCTTC.

The CDR3 DNA reads TGTGCCAGCAGCTTCGGACAGGGGAATACTGAAGCTTTCTTT. Protein sequence: CASSFGQGNTEAFF. The chain joins TRBV7-9 to TRBJ1-1, with 9 nucleotides matching TRBD1. Germline V gene lookup returns CDR1 SEHNR and CDR2 FQNEAQ (reference sequence). J lost 5 bases, V lost 3 bases, and 4 bases had no gene match. The CDR3 extends over 14 amino acids.

The gene calls are TRBV4-3 and TRBJ2-3; D might be TRBD2 (5 bases). This CDR3 region has 16 residues. The germline CDR1 and CDR2 sequences are LGHNA and YSLEER. The germline V and J ends were trimmed by 0 bases and 2 bases, with 12 bases remaining between them. CDR3 sequence: CASSQDLGAVTDTQYF. For the CDR3, the DNA is TGCGCCAGCAGCCAAGATTTGGGAGCGGTCACAGATACGCAGTATTTT.

The gene calls are TRBV28 and TRBJ2-3; tentative D call: TRBD1 (6 bases). CDR3 length: 13 residues. The V gene's germline CDR1 is MDHEN and CDR2 SYDVKM. V lost 6 bases and J lost 3, with 10 bases in between. CDR3 sequence reads: CASRDRGTDTQYF. DNA for the CDR3: TGTGCCAGCAGGGATAGGGGGACAGATACGCAGTATTTT.

The sample holds one count of this clone. The V call is TRBV7-9, the J call TRBJ1-1; the D is unclear. Germline values: CDR1 SEHNR, CDR2 FQNEAQ (reference sequence). Trimming took off 6 bases at V and 0 bases at J, with 8 bases between the two ends. CDR3 length: 13 residues. The CDR3 nucleotides are TGTGCCAGCAGTTTTCAGATGAACACTGAAGCTTTCTTT. Amino acid sequence: CASSFQMNTEAFF.

V and J are TRBV6-5 and TRBJ2-5, with 7 nucleotides matching TRBD2. There are 13 residues in the CDR3. V shed 5 bases, J shed 7 bases, and the junction held 7 bases outside the gene matches. Germline V gives CDR1 MNHEY, CDR2 SVGAGI. CDR3 coding DNA: TGTGCCAGCAGTCGCTCGGGGGGTCGGACCCAGTACTTC. Its translation is CASSRSGGRTQYF.

This chain connects TRBV18 to TRBJ1-3; D gene ambiguous. The germline V and J ends were trimmed by 4 bases and 8 bases, with 15 bases remaining between them. From germline, CDR1 is KGHSH and CDR2 LQKENI. The CDR3 spans 14 residues. CDR3 in amino acids: CASSQVSLGDTIYF. The CDR3 bases are TGTGCCAGCTCACAGGTCTCGCTCGGGGACACCATATATTTT.

The V gene is TRBV6-5, the J gene TRBJ2-3; 7 positions match TRBD1. In germline, CDR1 is MNHEY, CDR2 SVGAGI. V was clipped by 4 bases and J by 4 bases; unmatched bases: 2. The CDR3 has 13 residues. The CDR3 DNA reads as TGTGCCAGCAGTTTTGACAGGGCAGATACGCAGTATTTT. As protein: CASSFDRADTQYF.

The chain carries TRBV4-3 and TRBJ2-5; TRBD1 matches at 8 bases. The trim removed 1 base at V and 7 bases at J, leaving 8 bases unmatched. From germline, CDR1 is LGHNA and CDR2 YSLEER. The CDR3 consists of 15 residues. The DNA for the CDR3 is TGCGCCAGCAGCCAAGGGGACAGGACAACGGGGACCCAGTACTTC. Its protein product is CASSQGDRTTGTQYF.

This rearrangement joins TRBV2 to TRBJ1-2, with TRBD1 identical over 8 bases. Germline lookup yields CDR1 SNHLY and CDR2 FYNNEI. The V gene end was trimmed by 3 bases and the J gene end by 8 bases; junction bases not matched to a gene: 5. CDR3 length: 13 residues. CDR3 nucleotide sequence: TGTGCCAGCAGTGAGGACAGGGATGGGGGCTACACCTTC. It is translated as CASSEDRDGGYTF.

The rearrangement joins TRBV5-1 to TRBJ1-5, with D unresolved. Trimming stripped 4 bases from V and 2 bases from J, with 7 bases between. From germline, CDR1 is SGHRS and CDR2 YFSETQ. The CDR3 is 13 amino acids. This chain's CDR3 is CASSPQGNQPQHF. CDR3 DNA sequence: TGCGCCAGCAGCCCCCAGGGCAATCAGCCCCAGCATTTT.

This clone appeared once. The J gene is TRBJ1-1, the V gene TRBV19, with 7 bases fitting TRBD1. The junction had 10 bases not matched to a gene; V was cut back by 6 bases and J by 3 bases. This CDR3 spans 15 amino acids. Germline CDR1 reads LNHDA; CDR2 reads SQIVND (reference sequence). The CDR3, as DNA: TGTGCCAGTAGGCACAGGGGTACCTTGGACACTGAAGCTTTCTTT. Encoded protein: CASRHRGTLDTEAFF.

The rearrangement links TRBV9 to TRBJ2-6; the D gene is possibly TRBD2 (6 bases). V was pared by 4 bases and J by 4 bases, with 12 bases between. Germline CDR1 reads SGDLS; CDR2 reads YYNGEE. The CDR3 totals 15 residues. CDR3 in amino acids: CASSPGEAGANVLTF. The CDR3 region has the DNA TGTGCCAGCAGCCCGGGGGAGGCCGGGGCCAACGTCCTGACTTTC.

The chain links TRBV27 to TRBJ2-3; TRBD1 matches at 9 bases. The V gene end was trimmed by 5 bases and the J gene end by 14 bases; junction bases not matched to a gene: 14. CDR1 and CDR2 from the germline V gene are MNHEY and SMNVEV (reference sequence). This CDR3 region has 14 residues. The CDR3 here is CASSPGQGTPYRYF. CDR3 DNA sequence: TGTGCCAGCAGTCCGGGACAGGGTACCCCTTATAGGTATTTT.